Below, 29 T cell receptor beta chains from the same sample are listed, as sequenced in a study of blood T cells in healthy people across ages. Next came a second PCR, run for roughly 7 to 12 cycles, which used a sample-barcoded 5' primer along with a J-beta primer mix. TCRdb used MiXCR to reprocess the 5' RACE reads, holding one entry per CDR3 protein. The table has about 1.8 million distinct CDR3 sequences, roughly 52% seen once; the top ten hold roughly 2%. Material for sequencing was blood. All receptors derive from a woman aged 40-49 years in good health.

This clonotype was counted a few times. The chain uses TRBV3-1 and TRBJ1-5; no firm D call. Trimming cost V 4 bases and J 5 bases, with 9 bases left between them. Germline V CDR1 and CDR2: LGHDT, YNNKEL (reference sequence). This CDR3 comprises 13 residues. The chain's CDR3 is CASSRDNYQPQHF. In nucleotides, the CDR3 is TGTGCCAGCAGCCGCGACAACTATCAGCCCCAGCATTTT.

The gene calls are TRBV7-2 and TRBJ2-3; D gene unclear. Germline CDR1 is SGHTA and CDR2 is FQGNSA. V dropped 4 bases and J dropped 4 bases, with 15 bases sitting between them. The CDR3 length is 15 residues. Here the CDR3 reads CASSSISVRSDTQYF. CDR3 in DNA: TGTGCCAGCAGCTCTATCAGTGTGCGCTCAGATACGCAGTATTTT. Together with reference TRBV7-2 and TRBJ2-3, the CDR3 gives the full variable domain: GAGVSQSPSNKVTEKGKDVELRCDPISGHTALYWYRQSLGQGLEFLIYFQGNSAPDKSGLPSDRFSAERTGGSVSTLTIQRTQQEDSAVYLCASSSISVRSDTQYFGPGTRLTVL.

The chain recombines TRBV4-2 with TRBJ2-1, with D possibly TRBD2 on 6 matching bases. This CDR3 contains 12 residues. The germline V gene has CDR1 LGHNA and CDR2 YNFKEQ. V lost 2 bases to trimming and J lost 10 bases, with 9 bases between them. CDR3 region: CASSQNSGEQFF. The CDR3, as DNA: TGTGCCAGCAGCCAAAACAGCGGGGAGCAGTTCTTC.

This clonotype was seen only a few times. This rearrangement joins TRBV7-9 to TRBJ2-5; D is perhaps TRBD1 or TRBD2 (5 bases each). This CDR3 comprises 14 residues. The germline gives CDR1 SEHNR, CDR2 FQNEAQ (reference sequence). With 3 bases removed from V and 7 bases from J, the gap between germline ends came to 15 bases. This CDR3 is CASSFTGTSGTQYF. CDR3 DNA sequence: TGTGCCAGCAGCTTCACGGGGACGTCGGGGACCCAGTACTTC.

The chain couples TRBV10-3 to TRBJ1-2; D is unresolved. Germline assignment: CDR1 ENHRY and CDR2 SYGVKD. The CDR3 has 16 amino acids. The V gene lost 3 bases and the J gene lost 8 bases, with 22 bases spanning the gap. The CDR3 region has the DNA TGTGCCATCAGTGAAGGTCCAACCCCCGGCCGGCGGGGCTACACCTTC. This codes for CAISEGPTPGRRGYTF.

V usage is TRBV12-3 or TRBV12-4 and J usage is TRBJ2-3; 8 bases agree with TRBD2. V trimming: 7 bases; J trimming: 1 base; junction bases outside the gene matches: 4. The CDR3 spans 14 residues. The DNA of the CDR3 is TGTGCCAGCACGGGGGGGATACGCACAGATACGCAGTATTTT. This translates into CASTGGIRTDTQYF.

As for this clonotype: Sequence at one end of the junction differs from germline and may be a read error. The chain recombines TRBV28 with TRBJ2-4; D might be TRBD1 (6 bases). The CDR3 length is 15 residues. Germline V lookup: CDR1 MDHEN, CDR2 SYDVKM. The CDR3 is CASSFTGTAKNIQYF. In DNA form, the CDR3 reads TGTGCCAGTAGTTTTACAGGGACGGCCAAAAACATTCAGTACTTC.

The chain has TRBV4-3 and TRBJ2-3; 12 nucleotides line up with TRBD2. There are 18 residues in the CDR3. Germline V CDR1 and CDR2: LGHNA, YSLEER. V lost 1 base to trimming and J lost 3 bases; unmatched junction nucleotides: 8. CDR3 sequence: CASSQGPSTSGGTDTQYF. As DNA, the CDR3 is TGCGCCAGCAGCCAAGGACCCTCGACTAGCGGGGGAACAGATACGCAGTATTTT.

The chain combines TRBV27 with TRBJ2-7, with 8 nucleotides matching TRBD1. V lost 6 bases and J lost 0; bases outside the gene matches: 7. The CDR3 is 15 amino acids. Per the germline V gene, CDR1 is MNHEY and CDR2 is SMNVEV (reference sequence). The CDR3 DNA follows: TGTGCCAGCAGCAGATCAGGGGGCCCCTCCTACGAGCAGTACTTC. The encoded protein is CASSRSGGPSYEQYF.

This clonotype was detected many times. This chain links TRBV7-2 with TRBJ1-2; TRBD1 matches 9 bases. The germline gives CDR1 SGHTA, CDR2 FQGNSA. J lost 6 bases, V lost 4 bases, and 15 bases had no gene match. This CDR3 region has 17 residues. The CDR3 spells CASSSDYNRGQRDGYTF. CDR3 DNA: TGTGCCAGCAGCTCAGACTACAACAGGGGGCAGAGGGATGGCTACACCTTC.

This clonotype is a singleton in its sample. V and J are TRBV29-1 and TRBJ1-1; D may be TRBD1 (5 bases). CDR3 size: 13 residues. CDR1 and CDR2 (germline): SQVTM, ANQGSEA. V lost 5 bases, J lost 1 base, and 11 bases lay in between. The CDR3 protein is CSVQGRPNTEAFF. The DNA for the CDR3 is TGCAGCGTTCAGGGCAGACCGAACACTGAAGCTTTCTTT.

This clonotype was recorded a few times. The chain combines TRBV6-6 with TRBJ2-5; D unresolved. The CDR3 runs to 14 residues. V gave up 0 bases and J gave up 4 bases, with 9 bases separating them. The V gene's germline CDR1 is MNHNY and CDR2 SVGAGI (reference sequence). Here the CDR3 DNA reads TGTGCCAGCAGTTACTCAGGGAATTCAGAGACCCAGTACTTC. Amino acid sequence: CASSYSGNSETQYF.

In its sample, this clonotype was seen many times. Here the CDR3 DNA reads TGTGCCAGCAGCCCTAGGGGGACAGTCCAAGAGACCCAGTACTTC. It yields the protein CASSPRGTVQETQYF. V and J are TRBV7-2 and TRBJ2-5; TRBD1 matches at 7 bases. Germline CDR1 reads SGHTA; CDR2 reads FQGNSA. Trimming took 5 bases from V and 1 from J; bases not matched to a gene: 7. The CDR3 consists of 15 residues. The variable domain in full, completed from reference TRBV7-2 and TRBJ2-5, reads GAGVSQSPSNKVTEKGKDVELRCDPISGHTALYWYRQSLGQGLEFLIYFQGNSAPDKSGLPSDRFSAERTGGSVSTLTIQRTQQEDSAVYLCASSPRGTVQETQYFGPGTRLLVL.

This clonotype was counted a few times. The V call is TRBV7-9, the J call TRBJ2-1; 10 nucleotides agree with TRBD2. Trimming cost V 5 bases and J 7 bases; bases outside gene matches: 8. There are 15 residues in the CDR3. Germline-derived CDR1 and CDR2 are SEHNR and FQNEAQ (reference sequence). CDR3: CASSPPGLAWNEQFF. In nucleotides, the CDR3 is TGTGCCAGCAGCCCGCCGGGACTAGCGTGGAATGAGCAGTTCTTC.

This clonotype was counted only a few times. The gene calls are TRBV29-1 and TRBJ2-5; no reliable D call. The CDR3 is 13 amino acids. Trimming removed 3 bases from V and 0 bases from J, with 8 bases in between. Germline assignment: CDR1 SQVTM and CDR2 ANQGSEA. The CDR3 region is CSVESINQETQYF. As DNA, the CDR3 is TGCAGCGTTGAGAGTATAAACCAAGAGACCCAGTACTTC.

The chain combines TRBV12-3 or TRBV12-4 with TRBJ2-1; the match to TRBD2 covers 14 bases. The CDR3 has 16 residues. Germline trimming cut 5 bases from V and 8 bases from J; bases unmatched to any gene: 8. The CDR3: CASSRTSGGIIYEQFF. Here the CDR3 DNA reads TGTGCCAGCAGTCGGACTAGCGGGGGGATTATCTATGAGCAGTTCTTC.

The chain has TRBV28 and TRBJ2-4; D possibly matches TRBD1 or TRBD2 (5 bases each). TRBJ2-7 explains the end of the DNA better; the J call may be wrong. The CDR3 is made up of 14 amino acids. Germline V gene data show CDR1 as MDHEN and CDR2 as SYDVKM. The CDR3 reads CASSFFGTVYEQYF. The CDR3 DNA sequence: TGTGCCAGCAGTTTTTTCGGGACGGTCTACGAGCAGTACTTC.

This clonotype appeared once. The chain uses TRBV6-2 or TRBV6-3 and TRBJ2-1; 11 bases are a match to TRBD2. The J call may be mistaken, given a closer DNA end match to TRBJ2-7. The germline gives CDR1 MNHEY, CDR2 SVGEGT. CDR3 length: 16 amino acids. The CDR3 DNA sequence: TGTGCCAGCAGCCCACTAGCGGGGGTCTCCTACAATGAGCAGTACTTC. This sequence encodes CASSPLAGVSYNEQYF.

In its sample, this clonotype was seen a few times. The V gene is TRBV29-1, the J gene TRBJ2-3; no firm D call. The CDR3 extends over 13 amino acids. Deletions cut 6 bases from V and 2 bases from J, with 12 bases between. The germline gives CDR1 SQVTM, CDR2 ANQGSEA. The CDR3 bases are TGCAGCGTCTTTGGATCCTACACAGATACGCAGTATTTT. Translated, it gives CSVFGSYTDTQYF.

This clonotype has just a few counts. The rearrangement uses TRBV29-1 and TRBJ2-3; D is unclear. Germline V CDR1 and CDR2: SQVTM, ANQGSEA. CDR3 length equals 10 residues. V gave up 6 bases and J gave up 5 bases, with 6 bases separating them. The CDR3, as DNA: TGCAGCGTCCGGCTAGATACGCAGTATTTT. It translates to CSVRLDTQYF.

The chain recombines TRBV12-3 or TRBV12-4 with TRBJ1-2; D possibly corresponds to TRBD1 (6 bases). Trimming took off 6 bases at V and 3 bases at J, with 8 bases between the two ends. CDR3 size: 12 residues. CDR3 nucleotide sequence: TGTGCCAGCAGCGGACAGTACTATGGCTACACCTTC. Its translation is CASSGQYYGYTF.

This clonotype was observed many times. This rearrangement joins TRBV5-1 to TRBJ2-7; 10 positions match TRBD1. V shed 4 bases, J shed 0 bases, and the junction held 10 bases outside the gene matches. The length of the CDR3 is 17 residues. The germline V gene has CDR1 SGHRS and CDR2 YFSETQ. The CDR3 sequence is CASSTGTGVLGSYEQYF. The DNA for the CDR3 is TGCGCCAGCAGCACCGGGACAGGGGTTTTGGGCTCCTACGAGCAGTACTTC.

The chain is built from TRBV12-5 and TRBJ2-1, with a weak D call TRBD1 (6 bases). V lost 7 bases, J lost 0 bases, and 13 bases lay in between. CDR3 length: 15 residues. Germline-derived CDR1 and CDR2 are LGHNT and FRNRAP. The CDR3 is CASADPQGSYNEQFF. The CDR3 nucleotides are TGTGCTAGTGCCGATCCACAGGGCTCCTACAATGAGCAGTTCTTC.

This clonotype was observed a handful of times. The CDR3 loop reads CASSSGRGSANIQYF. The CDR3 DNA reads as TGTGCCAGCAGCTCTGGGCGGGGGTCGGCAAACATTCAGTACTTC. The V gene is TRBV11-1, the J gene TRBJ2-4; 7 nucleotides agree with TRBD2. The V gene's germline CDR1 is SGHAT and CDR2 FQDESV (reference sequence). There are 15 residues in the CDR3. Unmatched junction bases numbered 9, after V lost 4 bases and J lost 6 bases.

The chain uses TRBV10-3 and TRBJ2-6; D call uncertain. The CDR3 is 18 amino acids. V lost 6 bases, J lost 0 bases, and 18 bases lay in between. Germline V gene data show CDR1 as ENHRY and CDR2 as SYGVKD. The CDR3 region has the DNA TGTGCCATCAGCCCAGGTTACAGTGCTCTCTCTGGGGCCAACGTCCTGACTTTC. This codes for CAISPGYSALSGANVLTF.

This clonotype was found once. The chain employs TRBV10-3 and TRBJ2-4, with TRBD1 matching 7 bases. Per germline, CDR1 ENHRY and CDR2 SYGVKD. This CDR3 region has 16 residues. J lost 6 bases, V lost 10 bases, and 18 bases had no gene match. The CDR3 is CASAQGLSSRVNIQYF. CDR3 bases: TGTGCCAGTGCACAGGGGCTATCCAGCCGGGTAAACATTCAGTACTTC.

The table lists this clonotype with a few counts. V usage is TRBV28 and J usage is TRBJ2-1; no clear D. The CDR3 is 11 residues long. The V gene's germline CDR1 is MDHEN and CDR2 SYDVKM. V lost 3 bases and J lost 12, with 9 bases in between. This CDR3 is CASSLPSRQFF. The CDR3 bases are TGTGCCAGCAGTTTGCCCTCCAGGCAGTTCTTC.

CDR3: CASSFPSRGGARETQYF. The CDR3 DNA follows: TGTGCCAGCAGCTTCCCCTCACGCGGGGGGGCCAGGGAGACCCAGTACTTC. The J gene is TRBJ2-5, the V gene TRBV7-2; 9 bases fit TRBD2. V shed 3 bases, J shed 5 bases, and the junction held 13 bases outside the gene matches. Germline loops: CDR1 SGHTA, CDR2 FQGNSA. This CDR3 is built from 17 residues. Based on the CDR3 plus reference TRBV7-2 and TRBJ2-5, the full variable domain is GAGVSQSPSNKVTEKGKDVELRCDPISGHTALYWYRQSLGQGLEFLIYFQGNSAPDKSGLPSDRFSAERTGGSVSTLTIQRTQQEDSAVYLCASSFPSRGGARETQYFGPGTRLLVL.

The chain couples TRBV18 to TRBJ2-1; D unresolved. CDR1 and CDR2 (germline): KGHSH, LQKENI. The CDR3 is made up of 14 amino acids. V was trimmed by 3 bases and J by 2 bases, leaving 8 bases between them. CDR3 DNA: TGTGCCAGCTCACCGGAGAGTGCCTACAATGAGCAGTTCTTC. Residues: CASSPESAYNEQFF. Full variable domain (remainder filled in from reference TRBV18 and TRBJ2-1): NAGVMQNPRHLVRRRGQEARLRCSPMKGHSHVYWYRQLPEEGLKFMVYLQKENIIDESGMPKERFSAEFPKEGPSILRIQQVVRGDSAAYFCASSPESAYNEQFFGPGTRLTVL.